Presented here are 31 T cell receptor beta chains from one specimen sequenced in a study of T cell responses to AZD1222 COVID-19 vaccine. Clones were read by immunoSEQ multiplex PCR, and TCRdb kept only the in-frame ones, dropping some. The sample holds 100,000 to 130,000 clones, around nine tenths seen once. Specimen: peripheral blood, collected 28 days after the second AZD1222 dose. The receptor source for this set is an adult who received the AZD1222 COVID-19 vaccine.

V is TRBV28 and J is TRBJ2-5; D could derive from TRBD1 or TRBD2 (5 bases each). Trimming cost V 2 bases and J 5 bases, with 12 bases left between them. This CDR3 comprises 14 residues. Germline lookup yields CDR1 MDHEN and CDR2 SYDVKM. CDR3 residues: CASSLKRGTETQYF. CDR3 coding DNA: TGTGCCAGCAGTTTAAAGAGAGGGACGGAGACCCAGTACTTC. Drawing the rest from reference TRBV28 and TRBJ2-5, the complete variable domain is DVKVTQSSRYLVKRTGEKVFLECVQDMDHENMFWYRQDPGLGLRLIYFSYDVKMKEKGDIPEGYSVSREKKERFSLILESASTNQTSMYLCASSLKRGTETQYFGPGTRLLVL.

V is TRBV11-2 and J is TRBJ1-2; D not certain. V dropped 4 bases and J dropped 3 bases, with 9 bases sitting between them. The CDR3 is 13 residues long. Germline values: CDR1 SGHAT, CDR2 FQNNGV. The CDR3 sequence is CASSSRPDYGYTF. CDR3 nucleotides: TGTGCCAGCAGCTCCCGACCGGACTATGGCTACACCTTC.

The rearrangement links TRBV5-1 to TRBJ2-5, with 11 bases identical to TRBD2. This CDR3 is built from 18 residues. Germline loops: CDR1 SGHRS, CDR2 YFSETQ. J was trimmed by 4 bases and V by 1 base; bases with no gene match: 12. CDR3 DNA: TGCGCCAGCAGCTTGTTACCCATGCTAGCGGGAGGTGGAGAGACCCAGTACTTC. This sequence encodes CASSLLPMLAGGGETQYF.

Remarks on this clone: Other DNA sequences in this specimen translate into the identical CDR3. This chain joins TRBV7-9 and TRBJ2-1, with a tentative D call TRBD2 (6 bases). The V gene's germline CDR1 is SEHNR and CDR2 FQNEAQ (reference sequence). The CDR3 loop spans 15 amino acids. V was trimmed by 5 bases and J by 7 bases, leaving 18 bases between them. The CDR3 loop is CASSLPRSRGNEQFF. DNA of the CDR3: TGTGCCAGCAGCCTACCTCGGTCCCGGGGGAATGAGCAGTTCTTC.

The rearrangement joins TRBV7-9 to TRBJ1-3; no reliable D call. Deletions cut 5 bases from V and 2 bases from J, with 10 bases between. Germline CDR1 and CDR2: SEHNR and FQNEAQ (reference sequence). The CDR3 runs 14 residues. CDR3 residues: CASSAPGAGNTIYF. As DNA, the CDR3 is TGTGCCAGCAGCGCCCCCGGGGCTGGAAACACCATATATTTT.

The chain couples TRBV5-4 to TRBJ2-6; TRBD1 agrees at 7 bases. V was clipped by 6 bases and J by 4 bases; unmatched bases: 7. This CDR3 region has 15 residues. CDR1 and CDR2 (germline): SGHNT, YYREEE (reference sequence). The CDR3 sequence is CASTLGGPGANVLTF. CDR3 coding DNA: TGTGCCAGCACCTTAGGGGGCCCAGGGGCCAACGTCCTGACTTTC.

The sample holds one count of this clone. The rearrangement links TRBV11-2 to TRBJ2-3; tentatively, D is TRBD1 (6 bases). This CDR3 is built from 17 residues. Looked up from germline, CDR1 is SGHAT and CDR2 is FQNNGV. V was shortened by 3 bases and J by 4 bases, with 20 bases between the two germline ends. The CDR3 is CASSFSIWAGAPDTQYF. The CDR3, as DNA: TGTGCCAGCAGCTTTAGTATATGGGCAGGGGCACCAGATACGCAGTATTTT.

The chain joins TRBV19 to TRBJ2-7; TRBD2 agrees at 8 bases. The germline CDR1 and CDR2 sequences are LNHDA and SQIVND (reference sequence). The CDR3 covers 13 residues. V was pared by 9 bases and J by 5 bases, with 9 bases of the junction left unmatched. CDR3 in DNA: TGTGCCAGCACCGGGACTAGGAATCACGAGCAGTACTTC. Translation: CASTGTRNHEQYF.

The chain employs TRBV2 and TRBJ1-6, with D unresolved. Germline V gene sequence: CDR1 SNHLY, CDR2 FYNNEI. The CDR3 has 15 amino acids. The ends were cut back, 3 bases at V and 8 bases at J, with 14 bases in the middle. This chain's CDR3 is CASSDEFLGYSPLHF. The CDR3 region has the DNA TGTGCCAGCAGTGACGAGTTCTTGGGCTATTCACCCCTCCACTTT. The full variable domain, in which reference TRBV2 and TRBJ1-6 provide the parts outside the CDR3, is EPEVTQTPSHQVTQMGQEVILRCVPISNHLYFYWYRQILGQKVEFLVSFYNNEISEKSEIFDDQFSVERPDGSNFTLKIRSTKLEDSAMYFCASSDEFLGYSPLHFGNGTRLTVT.

The chain couples TRBV4-1 to TRBJ2-1, with TRBD2 matching 10 bases. The V and J ends lost 1 base and 1 base, in that order; junction bases with no gene match: 10. This CDR3 region has 19 residues. Per the germline V gene, CDR1 is MGHRA and CDR2 is YSYEKL. The CDR3 DNA reads TGCGCCAGCAGCCAAGCCCCAGCGGGAGGGCCCTTTTCCTACAATGAGCAGTTCTTC. Encoded protein: CASSQAPAGGPFSYNEQFF.

This chain joins TRBV28 and TRBJ1-1, with D uncertain. Trimming shortened V by 6 bases and J by 8 bases, and 13 bases separated the two germline ends. The CDR3 has 12 residues. From germline, CDR1 is MDHEN and CDR2 SYDVKM. The DNA for the CDR3 is TGTGCCAGCAGCGACCGGACGGAGGAAGCTTTCTTT. The encoded protein is CASSDRTEEAFF. Looking up the rest from reference TRBV28 and TRBJ1-1 gives the full variable domain: DVKVTQSSRYLVKRTGEKVFLECVQDMDHENMFWYRQDPGLGLRLIYFSYDVKMKEKGDIPEGYSVSREKKERFSLILESASTNQTSMYLCASSDRTEEAFFGQGTRLTVV.

This chain uses TRBV18 with TRBJ2-1; 10 positions match TRBD1. The length of the CDR3 is 15 residues. CDR1 KGHSH and CDR2 LQKENI come from the germline V gene. The trim removed 6 bases at V and 6 bases at J, leaving 8 bases unmatched. CDR3 coding DNA: TGTGCCAGCTCCCTAGGGACAGGGGCATTCAATGAGCAGTTCTTC. It specifies CASSLGTGAFNEQFF.

The chain links TRBV9 to TRBJ2-7; D might be TRBD1 (6 bases). The CDR3 length is 16 residues. The V and J ends lost 2 bases and 4 bases respectively, with 19 bases between them. The germline V gene has CDR1 SGDLS and CDR2 YYNGEE. The CDR3 DNA is TGTGCCAGCAGCGTTGGATGGGGACATCAGGTTTACGAGCAGTACTTC. This encodes CASSVGWGHQVYEQYF.

V is TRBV6-5 and J is TRBJ2-7, with 9 nucleotides matching TRBD1. This CDR3 contains 14 residues. Germline V gene data show CDR1 as MNHEY and CDR2 as SVGAGI. V shed 6 bases and J 6 bases; nucleotides not matched to a gene: 9. CDR3 sequence (DNA): TGTGCCAGCAGGGAGACAGGGGGTTTCGGCGAGCAGTACTTC. It is translated as CASRETGGFGEQYF.

The chain couples TRBV20-1 to TRBJ2-4, with no clear D. This CDR3 is built from 12 residues. Germline CDR1 reads DFQATT; CDR2 reads SNEGSKA (reference sequence). V was trimmed by 3 bases and J by 2 bases, leaving 5 bases between them. CDR3 DNA sequence: TGCAGTGCTAGTGAAACCAAAAACATTCAGTACTTC. Translating gives CSASETKNIQYF.

V is TRBV2 and J is TRBJ1-4; no definite D call. V was pared by 2 bases and J by 7 bases, with 14 bases between. The CDR3 runs to 15 residues. Germline V CDR1 and CDR2: SNHLY, FYNNEI. The CDR3: CASSELDLKVEKLFF. CDR3 sequence (DNA): TGTGCCAGCAGTGAATTGGACCTGAAGGTTGAAAAACTGTTTTTT.

This clone was seen once. V is TRBV7-9 and J is TRBJ1-5; the match to TRBD1 covers 10 bases. The V segment lost 5 bases and the J segment 0 bases; nucleotides outside the gene matches: 7. This CDR3 contains 17 residues. Per germline, CDR1 SEHNR and CDR2 FQNEAQ (reference sequence). The CDR3 protein is CASSRGQGGNSNQPQHF. CDR3 bases: TGTGCCAGCAGCCGCGGACAGGGGGGGAATAGCAATCAGCCCCAGCATTTT.

This clone has a handful of counts. The chain has TRBV10-2 and TRBJ2-1; the match to TRBD2 covers 14 bases. The V gene end was trimmed by 6 bases and the J gene end by 9 bases; junction bases not matched to a gene: 7. This CDR3 region has 15 residues. Germline loops: CDR1 WSHSY, CDR2 SAAADI. The CDR3 coding sequence is TGCGCCAGCAGAAAGACTAGCGGGAGGGCTAGTGAGCAGTTCTTC. The encoded protein is CASRKTSGRASEQFF.

The chain joins TRBV7-8 to TRBJ2-7; 7 bases agree with TRBD2. There are 15 residues in the CDR3. Germline trimming cut 2 bases from V and 3 bases from J; bases unmatched to any gene: 7. Per germline, CDR1 SGHVS and CDR2 FQNEAQ. In DNA form, the CDR3 reads TGTGCCAGCAGCTTAACTCGCGGGGGTTTCTACGAGCAGTACTTC. Amino acid sequence: CASSLTRGGFYEQYF.

V gene TRBV2 combines with J gene TRBJ1-5; the D is unclear. Looked up from germline, CDR1 is SNHLY and CDR2 is FYNNEI. Trimming cost V 0 bases and J 0 bases, with 6 bases left between them. This CDR3 is 15 amino acids long. The DNA of the CDR3 is TGTGCCAGCAGTGAAGCACGGTCTAGCAATCAGCCCCAGCATTTT. The encoded protein is CASSEARSSNQPQHF.

The rearrangement links TRBV18 to TRBJ1-5; D possibly corresponds to TRBD1 (5 bases). This CDR3 is built from 12 residues. V lost 2 bases to trimming and J lost 6 bases, with 5 bases between them. CDR1 is KGHSH and CDR2 is LQKENI in the germline V gene. CDR3 coding DNA: TGTGCCAGCTCACCAGGGGGTCAGCCCCAGCATTTT. This gives the protein CASSPGGQPQHF.

This chain connects TRBV19 to TRBJ1-5; no reliable D call. The CDR3 loop spans 14 amino acids. The V gene lost 1 base and the J gene lost 7 bases, with 11 bases spanning the gap. Germline V gene data show CDR1 as LNHDA and CDR2 as SQIVND (reference sequence). The CDR3 loop reads CASSIGPKEQPQHF. Here the CDR3 DNA reads TGTGCCAGTAGTATAGGTCCAAAGGAACAGCCCCAGCATTTT. Drawing the rest from reference TRBV19 and TRBJ1-5, the complete variable domain is DGGITQSPKYLFRKEGQNVTLSCEQNLNHDAMYWYRQDPGQGLRLIYYSQIVNDFQKGDIAEGYSVSREKKESFPLTVTSAQKNPTAFYLCASSIGPKEQPQHFGDGTRLSIL.

The chain employs TRBV27 and TRBJ1-2; a possible D gene is TRBD1 (5 bases). The ends were cut back, 2 bases at V and 0 bases at J, with 22 bases in the middle. Germline V gene data show CDR1 as MNHEY and CDR2 as SMNVEV (reference sequence). CDR3 size: 19 residues. CDR3 protein: CASSLHLYSTGTANYGYTF. DNA of the CDR3: TGTGCCAGCAGTTTACACCTATACAGCACAGGCACAGCTAACTATGGCTACACCTTC.

The J gene is TRBJ2-5, the V gene TRBV2, with D hard to call. CDR1 is SNHLY and CDR2 is FYNNEI in the germline V gene. The V end lost 3 bases, the J end lost 3 bases, and 8 bases lay between the germline ends. The CDR3 runs 13 residues. DNA of the CDR3: TGTGCCAGCAGTGACGACGGCAAAGAGACCCAGTACTTC. This translates into CASSDDGKETQYF. Together with reference TRBV2 and TRBJ2-5, the CDR3 gives the full variable domain: EPEVTQTPSHQVTQMGQEVILRCVPISNHLYFYWYRQILGQKVEFLVSFYNNEISEKSEIFDDQFSVERPDGSNFTLKIRSTKLEDSAMYFCASSDDGKETQYFGPGTRLLVL.

V usage is TRBV27 and J usage is TRBJ1-2; D gene ambiguous. Germline lookup yields CDR1 MNHEY and CDR2 SMNVEV (reference sequence). This CDR3 region has 13 residues. Trimming removed 2 bases from V and 7 bases from J, with 11 bases in between. The CDR3 nucleotides read TGTGCCAGCAGTTTAACGGGGTATGGTGGCTACACCTTC. It encodes CASSLTGYGGYTF.

As regards this clone: The sample has other DNA sequences that encode this CDR3 too. J is TRBJ1-6 and V is TRBV11-2, with 8 bases aligning to TRBD1. This CDR3 comprises 13 residues. The V segment lost 5 bases and the J segment 7 bases; nucleotides outside the gene matches: 1. Germline V lookup: CDR1 SGHAT, CDR2 FQNNGV. The CDR3, as DNA: TGTGCCAGCAGCGACAGGGGCAATTCACCCCTCCACTTT. Its protein is CASSDRGNSPLHF.

The chain carries TRBV30 and TRBJ2-7, with 8 bases identical to TRBD2. Trimming at V came to 2 bases and at J to 0 bases, leaving 9 bases not matched to a gene. Per germline, CDR1 GTSNPN and CDR2 SVGIG (reference sequence). This CDR3 is built from 16 residues. The CDR3 is CAWSPGTGGSSYEQYF. The CDR3 bases are TGTGCCTGGAGTCCAGGGACGGGAGGGAGCTCCTACGAGCAGTACTTC.

This sequence joins TRBV29-1 and TRBJ2-5, with 11 bases aligning to TRBD1. This CDR3 contains 15 residues. CDR1 and CDR2 (germline): SQVTM, ANQGSEA. V dropped 6 bases and J dropped 2; count of bases not matched to a gene: 8. Here the CDR3 reads CSVLGQGAPQETQYF. As DNA, the CDR3 is TGCAGCGTCCTAGGACAGGGGGCTCCTCAAGAGACCCAGTACTTC.

V usage is TRBV3-1 (or the pseudogene TRBV3-2) and J usage is TRBJ2-7; D not certain. Germline V gives CDR1 LGHDT, CDR2 YNNKEL (reference sequence). Trimming removed 0 bases at V and 6 bases at J, with 6 bases between. CDR3 length equals 12 residues. CDR3 nucleotides: TGTGCCAGCAGCCAAGAAGTCGGCGAGCAGTACTTC. Translating gives CASSQEVGEQYF.

The chain carries TRBV7-2 and TRBJ2-1; 13 bases map to TRBD2. The CDR3 totals 15 residues. The trim removed 5 bases at V and 9 bases at J, leaving 7 bases unmatched. Germline values: CDR1 SGHTA, CDR2 FQGNSA. In DNA, the CDR3 is TGTGCCAGCAGCCCCGGACTAGCGGGAGCCAGTGAGCAGTTCTTC. As protein: CASSPGLAGASEQFF.

The V gene is TRBV12-3 or TRBV12-4, the J gene TRBJ1-1; no reliable D call. CDR3 size: 12 residues. V was trimmed by 3 bases and J by 11 bases, leaving 13 bases between them. CDR3 sequence (DNA): TGTGCCAGCAGTTTGACCGGGCCGTGGGCTTTCTTT. Its translation: CASSLTGPWAFF.